The 28 T cell receptor beta chains in this list originate from one sample, sequenced in a study of PD-L1 blockade in urothelial cancer (TCRdb year 2017). The library was made by the immunoSEQ multiplex PCR assay. TCRdb holds this immuneACCESS table with in-frame rearrangements only. Some clones are missing; in checked studies, unresolved V genes explain under half, and the rest has no known cause. The sample contains tens of thousands of clones, over 75% of them found a single time. The top ten clonotypes cover around 16% of the sample. The time point tag for this specimen amounts to: pretreatment peripheral blood. The sequences come from PBMCs, collected around atezolizumab (anti-PD-L1) treatment. These receptors were collected from a man aged 65-85 years with urothelial cancer.

This chain joins TRBV18 and TRBJ1-1; 8 bases line up with TRBD1. Germline loops: CDR1 KGHSH, CDR2 LQKENI. The CDR3 loop spans 12 amino acids. J was trimmed by 7 bases and V by 6 bases; bases with no gene match: 4. CDR3 DNA: TGTGCCAGCTCCCCAACAGGGGGTGAAGCTTTCTTT. Amino acids: CASSPTGGEAFF.

This clone occurred once. This same CDR3 is encoded by further DNA sequences in the sample. This chain links TRBV7-2 with TRBJ2-7; 11 bases match TRBD2. Germline CDR1 is SGHTA and CDR2 is FQGNSA. This CDR3 spans 16 amino acids. The J segment lost 2 bases and the V segment lost 0 bases, leaving 3 bases of the junction unmatched. The CDR3: CASSLAASGRTYEQYF. As DNA, the CDR3 is TGTGCCAGCAGCTTAGCAGCTAGCGGGAGGACCTACGAGCAGTACTTC.

This clone showed up just a few times. The chain recombines TRBV18 with TRBJ2-7, with TRBD2 identical over 13 bases. CDR3 length equals 15 residues. Germline V CDR1 and CDR2: KGHSH, LQKENI. V gave up 6 bases and J gave up 0 bases; unmatched junction bases: 2. CDR3 sequence (DNA): TGTGCCAGCTCGCGGACTAGCGGGAGCTCCTACGAGCAGTACTTC. It specifies CASSRTSGSSYEQYF. The full variable domain, its missing parts supplied by reference TRBV18 and TRBJ2-7, is NAGVMQNPRHLVRRRGQEARLRCSPMKGHSHVYWYRQLPEEGLKFMVYLQKENIIDESGMPKERFSAEFPKEGPSILRIQQVVRGDSAAYFCASSRTSGSSYEQYFGPGTRLTVT.

The chain uses TRBV19 and TRBJ1-1; D uncertain. Per the germline V gene, CDR1 is LNHDA and CDR2 is SQIVND (reference sequence). The ends were cut back, 5 bases at V and 1 base at J, with 11 bases in the middle. The CDR3 is 14 residues long. CDR3 DNA: TGTGCCAGTAGTGACTCTGGAGGGAACACTGAAGCTTTCTTT. It is translated as CASSDSGGNTEAFF.

The chain recombines TRBV5-1 with TRBJ2-7, with a tentative D call TRBD2 (6 bases). CDR3 size: 15 residues. Germline V gene data show CDR1 as SGHRS and CDR2 as YFSETQ. V shed 0 bases and J shed 0 bases, with 10 bases lying between them. The CDR3 loop is CASSLARGSSYEQYF. The DNA of the CDR3 is TGCGCCAGCAGCTTGGCCCGGGGGTCCTCCTACGAGCAGTACTTC.

The chain is built from TRBV6-1 and TRBJ1-5, with a possible D match to TRBD1 (5 bases). The CDR3 has 16 amino acids. Germline CDR1 is MNHNS and CDR2 is SASEGT. V gave up 0 bases and J gave up 5 bases, with 14 bases separating them. This CDR3 reads CASSEALAGGYQPQHF. The CDR3 DNA sequence: TGTGCCAGCAGTGAAGCCCTCGCCGGGGGTTATCAGCCCCAGCATTTT.

This clone was observed once. The rearrangement joins TRBV6-1 to TRBJ2-7; 8 nucleotides match TRBD1. The CDR3 covers 15 residues. The trim removed 4 bases at V and 4 bases at J, leaving 9 bases unmatched. CDR1 is MNHNS, CDR2 SASEGT, per germline. The CDR3 sequence: CASSGGTGSAYEQYF. CDR3 in DNA: TGTGCCAGCAGTGGGGGGACAGGCTCTGCTTACGAGCAGTACTTC.

This clone ranks as medium-sized. The CDR3 sequence is CASSIAGGSHNEQFF. The DNA of the CDR3 is TGTGCCAGCAGTATAGCGGGAGGATCCCACAATGAGCAGTTCTTC. The genes are TRBV6-4 and TRBJ2-1; 10 nucleotides align to TRBD2. V shed 5 bases, J shed 5 bases, and the junction held 6 bases outside the gene matches. CDR1 is MRHNA and CDR2 is SNTAGT in the germline V gene. The CDR3 covers 15 residues.

The chain joins TRBV28 to TRBJ1-1, with TRBD1 identical over 9 bases. This CDR3 has 17 residues. The trim removed 6 bases at V and 0 bases at J, leaving 11 bases unmatched. CDR1 and CDR2 from the germline V gene are MDHEN and SYDVKM. Written as DNA, the CDR3 is TGTGCCAGCAGATCAGGGGGGGGACAGGGAATGAACACTGAAGCTTTCTTT. As protein: CASRSGGGQGMNTEAFF. Drawing the rest from reference TRBV28 and TRBJ1-1, the complete variable domain is DVKVTQSSRYLVKRTGEKVFLECVQDMDHENMFWYRQDPGLGLRLIYFSYDVKMKEKGDIPEGYSVSREKKERFSLILESASTNQTSMYLCASRSGGGQGMNTEAFFGQGTRLTVV.

The chain combines TRBV21-1 with TRBJ2-6; the table's D call of TRBD2 was not tested on the DNA. TRBV21-1 counts as a pseudogene. This CDR3 contains 16 residues. In DNA form, the CDR3 reads TGTGCCAGCAGGCACGGAGGGTACTCTGGGGCCAACGTCCTGACTTTC. Translation: CASRHGGYSGANVLTF.

This clone is medium-sized. The V gene is TRBV6-4, the J gene TRBJ2-2; 8 positions match TRBD1. The length of the CDR3 is 17 residues. The junction had 7 bases not matched to a gene; V was cut back by 0 bases and J by 4 bases. Germline V lookup: CDR1 MRHNA, CDR2 SNTAGT. This CDR3 reads CASSDSLQGDATGELFF. The CDR3 coding sequence is TGTGCCAGCAGTGACTCGTTACAGGGGGATGCCACCGGGGAGCTGTTTTTT.

The CDR3 loop is CASSLVVRGALNTEAFF. CDR3 coding DNA: TGCGCCAGCAGCTTGGTGGTCAGGGGGGCCTTGAACACTGAAGCTTTCTTT. The rearrangement uses TRBV5-1 and TRBJ1-1, with 7 bases fitting TRBD1. Unmatched junction bases numbered 8, after V lost 0 bases and J lost 0 bases. Germline V gene lookup returns CDR1 SGHRS and CDR2 YFSETQ. This CDR3 spans 17 amino acids.

The J gene is TRBJ1-2, the V gene TRBV11-2; D unclear. The germline V gene encodes CDR1 SGHAT and CDR2 FQNNGV. Trimming pared 1 base from V and 8 bases from J, leaving 11 bases between. The CDR3 consists of 13 residues. Written as DNA, the CDR3 is TGTGCCAGCAGCTTAGGAGAGGGTGGCGGCTACACCTTC. Translation gives CASSLGEGGGYTF.

This chain connects TRBV5-1 to TRBJ2-7; D not resolved. V lost 0 bases to trimming and J lost 3 bases, with 4 bases between them. The CDR3 has 12 amino acids. The germline CDR1 and CDR2 sequences are SGHRS and YFSETQ. The CDR3 loop reads CASSLGVYEQYF. CDR3 bases: TGCGCCAGCAGCTTGGGAGTCTACGAGCAGTACTTC.

This chain uses TRBV7-2 with TRBJ2-3; TRBD1 might be the D (6 bases). This CDR3 has 17 residues. Trimming left V 4 bases short and J 14 bases short, with 31 bases between. Germline values: CDR1 SGHTA, CDR2 FQGNSA. The CDR3: CASSYPPHGDKHRYAYF. CDR3 DNA: TGTGCCAGCAGCTACCCCCCCCATGGGGACAAGCACAGATACGCGTATTTT.

V and J are TRBV11-2 and TRBJ2-3; TRBD2 might be the D (6 bases). Trimming took 7 bases from V and 14 from J, leaving 28 bases between them. This CDR3 is built from 15 residues. Germline V CDR1 and CDR2: SGHAT, FQNNGV. CDR3 in amino acids: CASTPLRREHRYAYF. The CDR3 nucleotides are TGTGCCAGCACCCCCCTACGCCGGGAGCACAGATACGCGTATTTT.

In this sample, this clone turned up once. The J gene is TRBJ2-4, the V gene TRBV19, with TRBD2 identical over 9 bases. CDR3 length: 14 residues. V gave up 4 bases and J gave up 7 bases; unmatched junction bases: 5. Germline CDR1 LNHDA, CDR2 SQIVND (reference sequence). In DNA, the CDR3 is TGTGCCAGTAGTACCCTAGCGGGAAGGAACATTCAGTACTTC. Protein product: CASSTLAGRNIQYF.

V usage is TRBV28 and J usage is TRBJ2-7; 10 bases line up with TRBD1. Germline V gene lookup returns CDR1 MDHEN and CDR2 SYDVKM. The CDR3 is 15 amino acids. Trimming removed 5 bases from V and 4 bases from J; junction bases left unmatched: 8. As DNA, the CDR3 is TGTGCCAGCAGTCCCGCGGGACAGGGGCGGTACGAGCAGTACTTC. It specifies CASSPAGQGRYEQYF.

The chain joins TRBV5-4 to TRBJ1-1, with D perhaps matching TRBD1 (6 bases). The CDR3 consists of 16 residues. Germline assignment: CDR1 SGHNT and CDR2 YYREEE (reference sequence). V lost 1 base, J lost 1 base, and 14 bases lay in between. The CDR3 spells CASSLSAGVANTEAFF. The DNA for the CDR3 is TGTGCCAGCAGCTTGTCCGCAGGGGTGGCGAACACTGAAGCTTTCTTT.

V gene TRBV9 combines with J gene TRBJ2-7; 10 nucleotides align to TRBD2. Germline CDR1 reads SGDLS; CDR2 reads YYNGEE. With 0 bases clipped from V and 4 bases from J, the junction kept 4 bases outside the gene matches. This CDR3 region has 15 residues. The CDR3 DNA reads as TGTGCCAGCAGCGTAGGCCTAGCGGGAGAATACGAGCAGTACTTC. Its translation: CASSVGLAGEYEQYF.

The chain employs TRBV12-5 and TRBJ2-7, with D possibly TRBD2 on 6 matching bases. The CDR3 covers 13 residues. The germline V gene has CDR1 LGHNT and CDR2 FRNRAP. Trimming took 9 bases from V and 1 from J, leaving 13 bases between them. The CDR3 DNA reads as TGTGCTAGCCGGGGAGGCGCTTCCTACGAGCAGTACTTC. This sequence encodes CASRGGASYEQYF. Full variable domain (remainder filled in from reference TRBV12-5 and TRBJ2-7): DARVTQTPRHKVTEMGQEVTMRCQPILGHNTVFWYRQTMMQGLELLAYFRNRAPLDDSGMPKDRFSAEMPDATLATLKIQPSEPRDSAVYFCASRGGASYEQYFGPGTRLTVT.

The rearrangement links TRBV7-2 to TRBJ2-1; 7 nucleotides match TRBD1. With 7 bases clipped from V and 0 bases from J, the junction kept 6 bases outside the gene matches. The CDR3 contains 15 residues. The germline gives CDR1 SGHTA, CDR2 FQGNSA. CDR3 amino acids: CASILTGFSYNEQFF. In DNA form, the CDR3 reads TGTGCCAGCATTCTGACAGGGTTCTCCTACAATGAGCAGTTCTTC.

The chain employs TRBV11-2 and TRBJ2-3; 13 bases map to TRBD2. Germline loops: CDR1 SGHAT, CDR2 FQNNGV. The CDR3 is made up of 16 amino acids. The V and J ends lost 3 bases and 14 bases, in that order; junction bases with no gene match: 14. The CDR3 nucleotides are TGTGCCAGCAGCTTTACTAGCGGGAGGGAGCACAGATACGCGTATTTT. This encodes CASSFTSGREHRYAYF.

Turning to this clone: One junction end disagrees with the germline gene, perhaps due to a read error. This chain connects TRBV4-2 to TRBJ2-7; 8 bases map to TRBD2. The CDR3 consists of 15 residues. Germline loops: CDR1 LGHNA, CDR2 YNFKEQ. Written as DNA, the CDR3 is TGTGCCAGCAGACAAGGGGTTAGCGGGGACTACGAGCAGTACTTC. This translates into CASRQGVSGDYEQYF.

This chain links TRBV5-1 with TRBJ2-7, with 7 bases matching TRBD2. The CDR3 extends over 15 amino acids. Germline values: CDR1 SGHRS, CDR2 YFSETQ. Germline trimming cut 4 bases from V and 5 bases from J; bases unmatched to any gene: 12. Written as DNA, the CDR3 is TGCGCCAGCAGCCCCCGCGGGAGCCCATGGGACGAGCAGTACTTC. It codes for CASSPRGSPWDEQYF.

This chain links TRBV28 with TRBJ2-3; 7 positions agree with TRBD1. Unmatched junction bases numbered 8, after V lost 3 bases and J lost 2 bases. Germline lookup yields CDR1 MDHEN and CDR2 SYDVKM. The CDR3 totals 16 residues. CDR3 in amino acids: CASSFTLRGSTDTQYF. CDR3 in DNA: TGTGCCAGCAGTTTCACACTCAGGGGGTCCACAGATACGCAGTATTTT.

The chain joins TRBV11-2 to TRBJ2-4; 10 bases agree with TRBD1. The CDR3 spans 14 residues. The junction had 8 bases not matched to a gene; V was cut back by 3 bases and J by 12 bases. In germline, CDR1 is SGHAT, CDR2 FQNNGV. The CDR3 loop is CASSFSGTGVGQYF. In DNA, the CDR3 is TGTGCCAGCAGCTTCTCCGGGACAGGGGTTGGTCAGTACTTC.

In its sample, this clone was seen once. This CDR3 reads CASSFQPQGNTGELFF. The CDR3 region has the DNA TGTGCCAGCAGCTTCCAGCCACAGGGAAACACCGGGGAGCTGTTTTTT. The V and J genes are TRBV5-6 and TRBJ2-2; possible D gene TRBD1, 6 bases. V gave up 2 bases and J gave up 2 bases, with 13 bases separating them. This CDR3 region has 16 residues. The germline CDR1 and CDR2 sequences are SGHDT and YYEEEE. Drawing the rest from reference TRBV5-6 and TRBJ2-2, the complete variable domain is DAGVTQSPTHLIKTRGQQVTLRCSPKSGHDTVSWYQQALGQGPQFIFQYYEEEERQRGNFPDRFSGHQFPNYSSELNVNALLLGDSALYLCASSFQPQGNTGELFFGEGSRLTVL.